A single sample gave rise to the 25 T cell receptor beta chains below, sequenced in a study of T-cell reconstitution after alpha-beta-depleted transplantation in children. Researchers prepared the TCRbeta library using unique molecular identifiers, the study reports. A single record per CDR3 protein comes from TCRdb applying MiXCR to the PCR reads. Of 350,000 to 450,000 distinct CDR3 sequences listed, about an eighth were seen once; the top ten hold approximately 4.2%. This sample comprised PBMCs, obtained from the stem cell graft. These receptors were collected from a human donor who donated a stem cell graft to a child with Fanconi anemia.

The chain joins TRBV5-6 to TRBJ2-4, with 9 bases matching TRBD2. V was pared by 0 bases and J by 7 bases, with 8 bases of the junction left unmatched. The CDR3 covers 16 residues. The germline V gene has CDR1 SGHDT and CDR2 YYEEEE. The CDR3 region is CASSLATGTSWNIQYF. CDR3 bases: TGTGCCAGCAGCTTGGCCACCGGGACTAGCTGGAACATTCAGTACTTC.

This clonotype occurred many times. The chain uses TRBV4-3 and TRBJ2-1; D tentatively reads TRBD1 or TRBD2 (7 bases each). The CDR3 is 14 residues long. Per germline, CDR1 LGHNA and CDR2 YSLEER. V shed 0 bases and J shed 9 bases, with 12 bases lying between them. The CDR3 is CASSQDQGGIEQFF. In DNA form, the CDR3 reads TGCGCCAGCAGCCAAGACCAGGGGGGGATTGAGCAGTTCTTC.

This chain uses TRBV12-3 or TRBV12-4 with TRBJ2-5; possible D gene TRBD2, 5 bases. Trimming cost V 3 bases and J 7 bases, with 18 bases left between them. The CDR3 has 15 amino acids. The CDR3 loop is CASSFQSGEKRTQYF. CDR3 in DNA: TGTGCCAGCAGTTTCCAATCTGGGGAGAAACGGACCCAGTACTTC.

This clonotype was counted many times. The J gene is TRBJ1-2, the V gene TRBV29-1; a weak D match, TRBD1 (6 bases). The germline gives CDR1 SQVTM, CDR2 ANQGSEA. V was shortened by 2 bases and J by 8 bases, with 18 bases between the two germline ends. The CDR3 has 14 residues. CDR3 protein: CSVESLQGLWGYTF. In DNA, the CDR3 is TGCAGCGTTGAATCCCTTCAGGGGCTTTGGGGCTACACCTTC.

This chain connects TRBV2 to TRBJ2-7; 7 nucleotides align to TRBD2. J was trimmed by 4 bases and V by 6 bases; bases with no gene match: 12. Germline V gene sequence: CDR1 SNHLY, CDR2 FYNNEI. The CDR3 is made up of 15 amino acids. The CDR3 DNA follows: TGTGCCAGCAGCCCCCCAGCGGGGAGAGGGTACGAGCAGTACTTC. It specifies CASSPPAGRGYEQYF.

This clonotype was counted between two and nine times. J is TRBJ1-1 and V is TRBV18, with TRBD1 as a possible D gene (6 bases). Germline assignment: CDR1 KGHSH and CDR2 LQKENI. V lost 4 bases to trimming and J lost 2 bases, with 11 bases between them. The CDR3 has 14 amino acids. The CDR3 reads CASSQKTGNTEAFF. The CDR3 nucleotides are TGTGCCAGCTCACAAAAGACAGGTAACACTGAAGCTTTCTTT.

This clonotype showed up many times. This sequence joins TRBV7-9 and TRBJ1-1; D possibly corresponds to TRBD1 (5 bases). V lost 6 bases and J lost 1, with 9 bases in between. Germline V gene sequence: CDR1 SEHNR, CDR2 FQNEAQ (reference sequence). The CDR3 is made up of 13 amino acids. In DNA, the CDR3 is TGTGCCAGCAGATTCGACAGGAACACTGAAGCTTTCTTT. This codes for CASRFDRNTEAFF.

The V call is TRBV20-1, the J call TRBJ1-5; D is undetermined. Germline V gene sequence: CDR1 DFQATT, CDR2 SNEGSKA (reference sequence). Trimming took off 0 bases at V and 1 base at J, with 4 bases between the two ends. CDR3 length equals 13 residues. The CDR3 nucleotides read TGCAGTGCTAGAGATGGGAGCAATCAGCCCCAGCATTTT. Residues: CSARDGSNQPQHF.

This clonotype was counted ten times or more. The rearrangement joins TRBV5-5 to TRBJ2-3; 7 positions match TRBD2. CDR3 length equals 16 residues. From germline, CDR1 is SGHKS and CDR2 YYEKEE (reference sequence). The J segment lost 1 base and the V segment lost 2 bases, leaving 7 bases of the junction unmatched. CDR3 DNA sequence: TGTGCCAGCAGCTTAAATCGCCTAGCGGGCACAGATACGCAGTATTTT. Translation gives CASSLNRLAGTDTQYF.

This clonotype was counted many times. The chain employs TRBV6-5 and TRBJ1-5, with D possibly being TRBD1 (5 bases). Per the germline V gene, CDR1 is MNHEY and CDR2 is SVGAGI. The CDR3 consists of 17 residues. Trimming stripped 3 bases from V and 0 bases from J, with 15 bases between. CDR3 sequence reads: CASSYKARAYSNQPQHF. The CDR3 DNA is TGTGCCAGCAGTTATAAGGCCAGGGCCTATAGCAATCAGCCCCAGCATTTT.

The chain recombines TRBV12-3 or TRBV12-4 with TRBJ2-7, with D hard to call. This CDR3 region has 13 residues. The V end was cut by 1 base, the J end by 5 bases, with 9 bases between. For the CDR3, the DNA is TGTGCCAGCAGTTTAGAGTTGAACGACGAGCAGTACGTC. This encodes CASSLELNDEQYV.

The chain carries TRBV5-1 and TRBJ2-5, with D possibly being TRBD1 or TRBD2 (5 bases each). The length of the CDR3 is 15 residues. Germline V lookup: CDR1 SGHRS, CDR2 YFSETQ. V shed 4 bases and J shed 5 bases, with 18 bases lying between them. CDR3 loop: CASSGLRGSGETQYF. CDR3 bases: TGCGCCAGCAGCGGTCTGAGGGGTTCAGGGGAGACCCAGTACTTC.

This clonotype was observed at least ten times. This chain connects TRBV12-3 or TRBV12-4 to TRBJ2-5, with D perhaps matching TRBD2 (7 bases). The CDR3 has 14 residues. V lost 3 bases and J lost 2, with 10 bases in between. The CDR3 here is CASSFGGPQETQYF. The CDR3 bases are TGTGCCAGCAGTTTCGGGGGGCCGCAAGAGACCCAGTACTTC.

The chain employs TRBV6-1 and TRBJ1-5; D is unresolved. In germline, CDR1 is MNHNS, CDR2 SASEGT. Trimming pared 2 bases from V and 6 bases from J, leaving 8 bases between. The CDR3 has 13 residues. CDR3 loop: CASSETPTQPQHF. As DNA, the CDR3 is TGTGCCAGCAGTGAAACTCCCACTCAGCCCCAGCATTTT.

This clonotype occurred many times. The chain employs TRBV5-1 and TRBJ1-2; TRBD1 is a possible D gene (6 bases). CDR3 size: 14 residues. The germline V gene encodes CDR1 SGHRS and CDR2 YFSETQ. The germline V and J ends were trimmed by 2 bases and 4 bases, with 12 bases remaining between them. CDR3 bases: TGCGCCAGCAGCTTATTGGGACACACCTATGGCTACACCTTC. Amino acid sequence: CASSLLGHTYGYTF. Full variable domain (missing parts from reference TRBV5-1 and TRBJ1-2): KAGVTQTPRYLIKTRGQQVTLSCSPISGHRSVSWYQQTPGQGLQFLFEYFSETQRNKGNFPGRFSGRQFSNSRSEMNVSTLELGDSALYLCASSLLGHTYGYTFGSGTRLTVV.

This clonotype turned up a few times. The chain employs TRBV24-1 and TRBJ2-1; D could derive from TRBD1 or TRBD2 (5 bases each). This CDR3 region has 12 residues. Per the germline V gene, CDR1 is KGHDR and CDR2 is SFDVKD. V was trimmed by 10 bases and J by 6 bases, leaving 12 bases between them. The CDR3 here is CATGTPGNEQFF. DNA for the CDR3: TGTGCCACGGGGACCCCGGGCAATGAGCAGTTCTTC.

The CDR3 DNA reads TGTGCCAGCTCATCGGGATGGGCAGGGAGCGCTGAAGCTTTCTTT. Protein: CASSSGWAGSAEAFF. The V and J genes are TRBV18 and TRBJ1-1, with D tentatively TRBD1 (5 bases). CDR3 length: 15 residues. The germline V and J ends were trimmed by 5 bases and 6 bases, with 19 bases remaining between them. Germline CDR1 reads KGHSH; CDR2 reads LQKENI.

This clonotype was found many times. V and J are TRBV20-1 and TRBJ2-3, with D perhaps matching TRBD2 (6 bases). Germline V lookup: CDR1 DFQATT, CDR2 SNEGSKA (reference sequence). The CDR3 loop spans 14 amino acids. Trimming took 1 base from V and 1 from J, leaving 9 bases between them. As DNA, the CDR3 is TGCAGTGCTAGAGTGCCTAGCGGCACAGATACGCAGTATTTT. The encoded protein is CSARVPSGTDTQYF.

This clonotype was observed a few times. This chain links TRBV5-1 with TRBJ2-2, with TRBD1 matching over 8 bases. V lost 4 bases to trimming and J lost 2 bases; unmatched junction nucleotides: 4. The CDR3 runs 15 residues. CDR1 and CDR2 from the germline V gene are SGHRS and YFSETQ. The CDR3, as DNA: TGCGCCAGCAGCGCGGACAGGGCAAACACCGGGGAGCTGTTTTTT. As protein: CASSADRANTGELFF.

The J gene is TRBJ2-2, the V gene TRBV5-1; weak D call: TRBD2 (5 bases). CDR3 size: 15 residues. V was shortened by 4 bases and J by 7 bases, with 17 bases between the two germline ends. Germline V gene sequence: CDR1 SGHRS, CDR2 YFSETQ. CDR3 sequence (DNA): TGCGCCAGCAGCGTAGAGGGAAAGAATGTCGGGGAGCTGTTTTTT. Residues: CASSVEGKNVGELFF.

The chain carries TRBV6-1 and TRBJ1-3, with D unclear. There are 13 residues in the CDR3. Germline V lookup: CDR1 MNHNS, CDR2 SASEGT. Trimming cost V 5 bases and J 1 base, with 6 bases left between them. The CDR3 DNA reads TGTGCCAGCAGTCTTCAATCTGGAAACACCATATATTTT. Translated, it gives CASSLQSGNTIYF.

This clonotype was detected only a few times. The J gene is TRBJ1-1, the V gene TRBV4-3; unclear D gene. The CDR3 loop spans 12 amino acids. V was cut by 1 base and J by 11 bases, with 11 bases left in between. Germline loops: CDR1 LGHNA, CDR2 YSLEER. Here the CDR3 reads CASSQGGERAFF. The CDR3 nucleotides are TGCGCCAGCAGCCAAGGTGGGGAGCGGGCTTTCTTT.

This clonotype was recorded at least ten times. The genes are TRBV7-2 and TRBJ2-5, with D tentatively TRBD2 (5 bases). Germline V gene data show CDR1 as SGHTA and CDR2 as FQGNSA. The CDR3 loop spans 14 amino acids. Trimming left V 5 bases short and J 3 bases short, with 13 bases between. The CDR3 region is CASSPSLGEETQYF. In nucleotides, the CDR3 is TGTGCCAGCAGCCCCTCCTTGGGAGAAGAGACCCAGTACTTC.

V gene TRBV6-2 or TRBV6-3 combines with J gene TRBJ2-1; 14 bases agree with TRBD2. Germline V lookup: CDR1 MNHEY, CDR2 SVGEGT. With 5 bases clipped from V and 6 bases from J, the junction kept 0 bases outside the gene matches. The CDR3 is made up of 14 amino acids. The CDR3 DNA sequence: TGTGCCAGCAGTGGACTAGCGGGGGGCAATGAGCAGTTCTTC. The encoded protein is CASSGLAGGNEQFF.

The gene calls are TRBV6-2 or TRBV6-3 and TRBJ1-5; D perhaps matches TRBD1 (5 bases). The V gene lost 0 bases and the J gene lost 4 bases, with 13 bases spanning the gap. Germline V gene lookup returns CDR1 MNHEY and CDR2 SVGEGT. This CDR3 has 16 residues. CDR3 DNA sequence: TGTGCCAGCAGTTACTCGAATTCTCAGGGAAATCAGCCCCAGCATTTT. This sequence encodes CASSYSNSQGNQPQHF.